This T cell receptor (beta chain) was observed in a study of OX40 agonist ivuxolimab in advanced cancers. Study-wide background: With a range of roughly 20 to 80, age averaged roughly 61 years, and about 83% were male.

V gave up 6 bases and J gave up 3 bases; unmatched junction bases: 9. This CDR3 comprises 15 residues. CDR1 and CDR2 (germline): MDHEN, SYDVKM. Profiled with immunoSEQ multiplex PCR; TCRdb holds only in-frame clones, not every one. The table includes over 100,000 clones, 80% to 90% detected once. Comments on this clone: Its antigen is unknown.

Study-wide points: Both blood CD4+ and CD8+ T cells showed clonal growth by week 6 at 0.1 to 3.0 mg/kg.

This TCR was sampled from an adult with an advanced solid tumor such as melanoma, head and neck, liver or kidney cancer. Specimen: CD4+ or CD8+ T cells sorted from blood, collected in a trial of the OX40 agonist ivuxolimab. The chain joins TRBV28 to TRBJ2-7, with 9 bases that match TRBD1. The CDR3 here is CASSPGTGRNYEQYF. The CDR3 region has the DNA TGTGCCAGCAGCCCCGGGACAGGGAGGAACTACGAGCAGTACTTC.